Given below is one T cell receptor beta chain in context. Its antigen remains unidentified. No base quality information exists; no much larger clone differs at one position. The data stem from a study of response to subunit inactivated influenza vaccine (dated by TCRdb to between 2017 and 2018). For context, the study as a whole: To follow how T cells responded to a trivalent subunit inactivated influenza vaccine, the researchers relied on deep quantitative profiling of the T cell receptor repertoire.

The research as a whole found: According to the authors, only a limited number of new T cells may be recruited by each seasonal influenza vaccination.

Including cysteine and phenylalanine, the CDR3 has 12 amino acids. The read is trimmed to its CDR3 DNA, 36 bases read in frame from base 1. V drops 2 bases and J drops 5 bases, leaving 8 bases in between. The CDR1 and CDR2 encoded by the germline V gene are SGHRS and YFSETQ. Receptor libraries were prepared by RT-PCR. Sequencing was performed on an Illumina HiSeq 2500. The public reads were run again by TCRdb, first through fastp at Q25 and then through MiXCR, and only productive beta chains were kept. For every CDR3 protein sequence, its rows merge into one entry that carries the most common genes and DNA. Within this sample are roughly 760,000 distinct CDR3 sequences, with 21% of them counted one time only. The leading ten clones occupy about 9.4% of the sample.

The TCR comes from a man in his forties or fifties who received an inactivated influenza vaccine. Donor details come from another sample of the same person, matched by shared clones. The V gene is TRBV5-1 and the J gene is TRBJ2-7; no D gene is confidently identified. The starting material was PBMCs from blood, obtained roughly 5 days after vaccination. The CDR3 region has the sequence CASSFGEDEQYF. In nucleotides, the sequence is TGCGCCAGCAGCTTTGGGGAAGACGAGCAGTACTTC.